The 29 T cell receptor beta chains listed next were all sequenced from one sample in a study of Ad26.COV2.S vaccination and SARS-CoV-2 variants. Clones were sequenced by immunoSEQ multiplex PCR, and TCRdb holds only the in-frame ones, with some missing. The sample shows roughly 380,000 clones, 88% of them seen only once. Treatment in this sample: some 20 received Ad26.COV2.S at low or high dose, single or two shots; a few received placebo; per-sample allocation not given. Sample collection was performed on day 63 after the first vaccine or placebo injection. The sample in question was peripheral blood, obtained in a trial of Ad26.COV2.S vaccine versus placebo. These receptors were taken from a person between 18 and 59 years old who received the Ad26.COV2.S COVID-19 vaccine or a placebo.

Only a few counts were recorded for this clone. CDR3 nucleotides: TGTGCCAGCAGCCGGGACACCCATAATGAAAAACTGTTTTTT. Its translation: CASSRDTHNEKLFF. The V and J genes are TRBV5-4 and TRBJ1-4; maybe TRBD1 (6 bases). Germline-derived CDR1 and CDR2 are SGHNT and YYREEE (reference sequence). V lost 4 bases to trimming and J lost 4 bases, with 11 bases between them. CDR3 length: 14 residues.

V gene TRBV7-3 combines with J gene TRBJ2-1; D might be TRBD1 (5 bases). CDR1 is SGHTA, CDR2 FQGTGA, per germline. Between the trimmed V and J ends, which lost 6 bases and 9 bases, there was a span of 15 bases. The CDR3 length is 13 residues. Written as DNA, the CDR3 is TGTGCCAGCAGTCAAGGGGCTGTAGGTGAGCAGTTCTTC. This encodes CASSQGAVGEQFF.

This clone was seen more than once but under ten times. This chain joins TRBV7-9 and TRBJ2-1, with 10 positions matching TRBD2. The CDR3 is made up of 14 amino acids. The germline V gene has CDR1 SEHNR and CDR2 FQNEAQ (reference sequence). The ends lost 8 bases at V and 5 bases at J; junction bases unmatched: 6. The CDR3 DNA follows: TGTGCCAGCTCCCTAGCGGGGGAAAACAATGAGCAGTTCTTC. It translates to CASSLAGENNEQFF.

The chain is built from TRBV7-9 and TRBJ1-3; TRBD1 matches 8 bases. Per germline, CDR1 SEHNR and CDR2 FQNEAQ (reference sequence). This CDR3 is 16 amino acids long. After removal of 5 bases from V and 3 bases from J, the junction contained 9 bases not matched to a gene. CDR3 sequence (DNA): TGTGCCAGCAGCAACATGCAGGGGGCGCTTGGAAACACCATATATTTT. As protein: CASSNMQGALGNTIYF.

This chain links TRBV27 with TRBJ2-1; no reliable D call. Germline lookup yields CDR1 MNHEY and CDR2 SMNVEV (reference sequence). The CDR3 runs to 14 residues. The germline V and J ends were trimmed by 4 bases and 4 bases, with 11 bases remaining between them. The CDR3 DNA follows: TGTGCCAGCAGTTCATCGGTCTTTTACAATGAGCAGTTCTTC. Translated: CASSSSVFYNEQFF.

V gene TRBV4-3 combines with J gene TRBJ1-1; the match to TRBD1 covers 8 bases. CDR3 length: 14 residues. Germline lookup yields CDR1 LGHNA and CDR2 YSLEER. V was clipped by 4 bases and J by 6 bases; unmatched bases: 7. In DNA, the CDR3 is TGCGCCAGCAGCCGGACCAGGGGGCTCGCTGAAGCTTTCTTT. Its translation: CASSRTRGLAEAFF.

The CDR3 sequence is CATSDHAGVSQETQYF. In DNA form, the CDR3 reads TGTGCCACCAGTGACCACGCGGGGGTCTCCCAAGAGACCCAGTACTTC. The chain couples TRBV24-1 to TRBJ2-5; 7 nucleotides line up with TRBD2. The V and J ends lost 4 bases and 1 base, in that order; junction bases with no gene match: 8. The germline gives CDR1 KGHDR, CDR2 SFDVKD. The CDR3 extends over 16 amino acids.

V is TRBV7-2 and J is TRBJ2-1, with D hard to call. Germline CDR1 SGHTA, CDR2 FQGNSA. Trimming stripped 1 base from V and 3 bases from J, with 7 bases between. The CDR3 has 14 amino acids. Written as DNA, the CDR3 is TGTGCCAGCAGCTTAGACCAGCTCTACAATGAGCAGTTCTTC. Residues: CASSLDQLYNEQFF.

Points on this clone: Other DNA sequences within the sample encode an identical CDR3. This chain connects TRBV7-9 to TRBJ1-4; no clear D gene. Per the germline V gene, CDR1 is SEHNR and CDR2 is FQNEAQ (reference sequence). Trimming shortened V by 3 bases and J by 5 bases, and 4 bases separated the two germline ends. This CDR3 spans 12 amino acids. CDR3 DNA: TGTGCCAGCAGCTTGGAGAATGAAAAACTGTTTTTT. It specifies CASSLENEKLFF.

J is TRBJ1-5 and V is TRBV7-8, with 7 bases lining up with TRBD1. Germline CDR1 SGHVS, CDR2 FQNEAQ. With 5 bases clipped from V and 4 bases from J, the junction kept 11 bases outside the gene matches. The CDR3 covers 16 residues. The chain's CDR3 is CASSPLGEGANQPQHF. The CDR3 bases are TGTGCCAGCAGCCCCCTGGGAGAGGGGGCGAATCAGCCCCAGCATTTT.

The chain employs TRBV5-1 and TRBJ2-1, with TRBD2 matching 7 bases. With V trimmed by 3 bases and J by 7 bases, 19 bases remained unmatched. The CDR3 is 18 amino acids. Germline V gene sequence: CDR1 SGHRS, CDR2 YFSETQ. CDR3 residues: CASSSWGSGAGSRNEQFF. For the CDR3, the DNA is TGCGCCAGCAGCTCTTGGGGCAGCGGGGCGGGTTCACGGAATGAGCAGTTCTTC.

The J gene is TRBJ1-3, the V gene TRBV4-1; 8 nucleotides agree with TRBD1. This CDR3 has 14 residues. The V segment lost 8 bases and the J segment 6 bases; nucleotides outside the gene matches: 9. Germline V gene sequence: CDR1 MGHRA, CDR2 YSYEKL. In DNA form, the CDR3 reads TGCGCCAGCCAGGACAGGGCCGGCGAAAACACCATATATTTT. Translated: CASQDRAGENTIYF.

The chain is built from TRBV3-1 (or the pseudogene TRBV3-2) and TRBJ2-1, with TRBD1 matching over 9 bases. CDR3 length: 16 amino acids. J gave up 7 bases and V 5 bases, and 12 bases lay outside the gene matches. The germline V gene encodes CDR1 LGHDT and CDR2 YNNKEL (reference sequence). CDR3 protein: CASSSNRQGVANEQFF. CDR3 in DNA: TGTGCCAGCAGCTCCAACCGACAGGGGGTGGCAAATGAGCAGTTCTTC.

The CDR3 region is CAIRKTGGDSPLHF. CDR3 coding DNA: TGTGCCATCAGGAAGACAGGGGGAGATTCACCCCTCCACTTT. The chain recombines TRBV10-3 with TRBJ1-6; the match to TRBD1 covers 9 bases. With V trimmed by 6 bases and J by 8 bases, 5 bases remained unmatched. The germline V gene has CDR1 ENHRY and CDR2 SYGVKD. The CDR3 is 14 residues long.

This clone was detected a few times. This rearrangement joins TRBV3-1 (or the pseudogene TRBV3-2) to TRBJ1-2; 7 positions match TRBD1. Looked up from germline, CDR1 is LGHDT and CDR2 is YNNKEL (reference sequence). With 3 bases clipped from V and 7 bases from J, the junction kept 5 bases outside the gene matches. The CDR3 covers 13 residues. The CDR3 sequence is CASSQSRQGGYTF. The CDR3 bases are TGTGCCAGCAGCCAGAGCCGACAGGGTGGCTACACCTTC.

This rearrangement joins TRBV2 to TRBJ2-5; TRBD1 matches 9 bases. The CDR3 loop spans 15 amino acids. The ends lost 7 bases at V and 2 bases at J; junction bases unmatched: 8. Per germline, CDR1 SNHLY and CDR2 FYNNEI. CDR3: CASTTLGTGQETQYF. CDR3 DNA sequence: TGTGCCAGCACCACGTTGGGGACAGGGCAAGAGACCCAGTACTTC.

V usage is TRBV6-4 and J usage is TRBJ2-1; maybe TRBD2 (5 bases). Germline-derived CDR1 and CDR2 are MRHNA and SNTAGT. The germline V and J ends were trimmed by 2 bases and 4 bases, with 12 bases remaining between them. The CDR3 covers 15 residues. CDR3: CASSDASWKYNEQFF. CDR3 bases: TGTGCCAGCAGTGACGCTAGCTGGAAATACAATGAGCAGTTCTTC.

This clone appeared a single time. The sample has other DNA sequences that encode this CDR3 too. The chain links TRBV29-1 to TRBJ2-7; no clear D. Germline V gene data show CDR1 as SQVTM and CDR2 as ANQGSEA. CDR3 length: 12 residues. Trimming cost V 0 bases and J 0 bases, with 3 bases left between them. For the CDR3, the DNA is TGCAGCGTTGAAGACAGCTCCTACGAGCAGTACTTC. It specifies CSVEDSSYEQYF.

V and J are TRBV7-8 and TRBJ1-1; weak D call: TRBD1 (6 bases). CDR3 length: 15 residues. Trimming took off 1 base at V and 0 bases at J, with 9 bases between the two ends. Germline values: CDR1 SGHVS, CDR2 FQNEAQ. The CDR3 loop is CASSLGQVLNTEAFF. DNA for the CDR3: TGTGCCAGCAGCTTAGGACAGGTCTTGAACACTGAAGCTTTCTTT.

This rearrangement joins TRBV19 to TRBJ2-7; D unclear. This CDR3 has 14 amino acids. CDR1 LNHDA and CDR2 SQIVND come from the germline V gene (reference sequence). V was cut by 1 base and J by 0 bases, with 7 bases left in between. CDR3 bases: TGTGCCAGTAGTATAGCGCCCAGCTCCTACGAGCAGTACTTC. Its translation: CASSIAPSSYEQYF.

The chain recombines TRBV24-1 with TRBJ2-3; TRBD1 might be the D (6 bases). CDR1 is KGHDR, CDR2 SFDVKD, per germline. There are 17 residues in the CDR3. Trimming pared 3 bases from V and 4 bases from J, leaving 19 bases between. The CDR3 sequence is CATSDQRPGTPPDTQYF. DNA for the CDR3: TGTGCCACCAGTGATCAGCGACCCGGGACACCCCCAGATACGCAGTATTTT.

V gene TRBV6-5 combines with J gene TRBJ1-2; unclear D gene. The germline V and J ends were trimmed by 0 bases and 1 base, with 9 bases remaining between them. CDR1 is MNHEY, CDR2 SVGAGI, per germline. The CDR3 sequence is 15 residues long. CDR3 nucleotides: TGTGCCAGCAGTTACTCGGGAAATCTTAACTATGGCTACACCTTC. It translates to CASSYSGNLNYGYTF.

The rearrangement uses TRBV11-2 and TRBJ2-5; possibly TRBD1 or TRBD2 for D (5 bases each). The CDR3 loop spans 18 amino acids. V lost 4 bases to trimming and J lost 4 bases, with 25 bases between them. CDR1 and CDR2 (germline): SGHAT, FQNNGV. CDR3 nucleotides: TGTGCCAGCAGCTCGCGGATGTCCGGGACCCCCCCGGTAGAGACCCAGTACTTC. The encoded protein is CASSSRMSGTPPVETQYF.

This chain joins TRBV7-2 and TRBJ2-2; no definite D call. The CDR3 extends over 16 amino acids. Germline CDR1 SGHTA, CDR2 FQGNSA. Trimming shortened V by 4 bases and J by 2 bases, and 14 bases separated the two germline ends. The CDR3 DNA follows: TGTGCCAGCAGCTGGAAACCGGGCCTTAACACCGGGGAGCTGTTTTTT. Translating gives CASSWKPGLNTGELFF.

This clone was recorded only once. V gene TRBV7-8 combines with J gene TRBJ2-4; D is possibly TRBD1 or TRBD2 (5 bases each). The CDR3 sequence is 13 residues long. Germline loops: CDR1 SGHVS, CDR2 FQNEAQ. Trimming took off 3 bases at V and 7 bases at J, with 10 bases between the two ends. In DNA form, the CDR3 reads TGTGCCAGCAGCTTTGCAGGGACGAACATTCAGTACTTC. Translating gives CASSFAGTNIQYF.

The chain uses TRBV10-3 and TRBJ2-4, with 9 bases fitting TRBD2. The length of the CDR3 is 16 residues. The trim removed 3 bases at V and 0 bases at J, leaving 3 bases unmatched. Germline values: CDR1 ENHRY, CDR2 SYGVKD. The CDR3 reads CAISDGTSKAKNIQYF. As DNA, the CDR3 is TGTGCCATCAGTGACGGGACTAGCAAAGCCAAAAACATTCAGTACTTC.

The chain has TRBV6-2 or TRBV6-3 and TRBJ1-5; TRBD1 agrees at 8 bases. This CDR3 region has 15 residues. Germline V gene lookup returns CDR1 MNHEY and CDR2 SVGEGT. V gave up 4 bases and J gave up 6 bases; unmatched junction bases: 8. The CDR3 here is CASSLYRQGAQPQHF. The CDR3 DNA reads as TGTGCCAGCAGTTTGTATAGGCAGGGGGCTCAGCCCCAGCATTTT.

CDR3 DNA sequence: TGCAGCGTAGACAGGGGCACCGGGGAGCTGTTTTTT. It translates to CSVDRGTGELFF. This chain uses TRBV29-1 with TRBJ2-2, with TRBD1 matching 8 bases. J was trimmed by 4 bases and V by 6 bases; bases with no gene match: 1. The CDR3 sequence is 12 residues long. Germline CDR1 SQVTM, CDR2 ANQGSEA.

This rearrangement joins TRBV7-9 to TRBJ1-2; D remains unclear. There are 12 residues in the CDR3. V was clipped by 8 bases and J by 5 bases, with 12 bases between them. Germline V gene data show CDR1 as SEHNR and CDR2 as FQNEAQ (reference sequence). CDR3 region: CASGLNSYGYTF. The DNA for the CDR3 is TGTGCCAGCGGCCTTAACAGTTATGGCTACACCTTC. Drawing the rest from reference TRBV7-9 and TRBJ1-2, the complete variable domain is DTGVSQNPRHKITKRGQNVTFRCDPISEHNRLYWYRQTLGQGPEFLTYFQNEAQLEKSRLLSDRFSAERPKGSFSTLEIQRTEQGDSAMYLCASGLNSYGYTFGSGTRLTVV.